This entry features one T cell receptor (beta chain) sequence. This entry is derived from a study of OX40 agonist ivuxolimab in advanced cancers. Assay: immunoSEQ multiplex PCR; the TCRdb copy retains only in-frame clones and omits some. Found here are approximately 87,000 clones, about 90% of them singletons; the top ten hold around 4.1%. Sequenced here: CD4+ or CD8+ T cells sorted from blood, sampled in a trial of the OX40 agonist ivuxolimab. The source is an adult with an advanced solid tumor such as melanoma, head and neck, liver or kidney cancer.

The CDR3 nucleotides read TGTGCCAGCTCACCCAGGGGGGAGGGCGAGCAGTACTTC. This gives the protein CASSPRGEGEQYF. V and J are TRBV18 and TRBJ2-7; D is perhaps TRBD1 or TRBD2 (7 bases each). The CDR3 runs 13 residues. V was clipped by 3 bases and J by 6 bases, with 12 bases between them. Germline assignment: CDR1 KGHSH and CDR2 LQKENI.